This TCR beta chain was captured in a study of cytomegalovirus exposure and HLA in healthy donors. PCR involved 60 Vbeta and 13 Jbeta primers. Data came from immunoSEQ multiplex PCR; TCRdb stores just in-frame clones and leaves some out. The repertoire consists of 100,000 or so clones, with around 80% occurring once and the leading ten covering about 5.3%. The material sequenced was PBMCs. The source of this sequence is a male donor in good health and CMV-seronegative.

CDR3 sequence: CASSLKGGETQYF. CDR3 coding DNA: TGTGCCAGCAGCTTGAAAGGGGGTGAGACCCAGTACTTC. The chain is built from TRBV13 and TRBJ2-5; TRBD1 is a possible D gene (6 bases). Germline values: CDR1 PRHDT, CDR2 FYEKMQ (reference sequence). The CDR3 length is 13 residues. V was pared by 3 bases and J by 5 bases, with 10 bases between.